The clone carrying this TCR delta chain was seen a few times. The source of the sample is a study of gamma-delta chains in newborns, infants, children. About the research overall: Innate gammadelta T cells reportedly expand polyclonally right after birth, driven by microbial exposure, per the title.

TCRdb used CATT to re-call clones from the reads. The sample consists of roughly 3,400 delta-chain clones, under 1.5% of them appearing once. The germline CDR1 and CDR2 sequences are TSWWSYY and QGS. The length of the CDR3 is 19 residues. V was trimmed by 2 bases and J by 7 bases, leaving 29 bases between them. This TCR derives from a child who was a newborn, infant or young child, either healthy, febrile or measles-vaccinated (not recorded which). The rearrangement links TRDV1 to TRDJ1, with D tentatively TRDD2 or TRDD3 (6 bases each). The sample comprised blood. Written as DNA, the CDR3 is TGTGCTCTTGGGGAAGGAAATCCTACCGTATTCAGGGGGGAACTTAAACTCATCTTT. Its translation is CALGEGNPTVFRGELKLIF.